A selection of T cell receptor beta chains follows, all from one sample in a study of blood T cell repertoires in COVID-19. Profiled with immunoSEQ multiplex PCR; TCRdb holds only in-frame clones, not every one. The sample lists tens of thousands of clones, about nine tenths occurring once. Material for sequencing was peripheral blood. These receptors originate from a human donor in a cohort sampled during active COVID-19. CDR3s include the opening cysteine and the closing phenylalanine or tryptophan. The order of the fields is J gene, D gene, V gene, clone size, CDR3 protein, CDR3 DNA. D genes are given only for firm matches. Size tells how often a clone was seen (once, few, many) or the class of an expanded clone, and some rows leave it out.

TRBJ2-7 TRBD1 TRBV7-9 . CASSLGQGFSYEQYF TGTGCCAGCAGCTTAGGACAGGGTTTCTCCTACGAGCAGTACTTC
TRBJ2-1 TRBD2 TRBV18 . CASSPLLAGTYNEQFF TGTGCCAGCTCACCTCTTCTAGCGGGAACCTACAATGAGCAGTTCTTC
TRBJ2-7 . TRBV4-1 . CASSQNPTGGYEQYF TGCGCCAGCAGCCAAAACCCTACAGGTGGGTACGAGCAGTACTTC
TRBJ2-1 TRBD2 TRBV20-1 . CSASVVGGSSYNEQFF TGCAGTGCTAGTGTCGTGGGCGGGAGCTCCTACAATGAGCAGTTCTTC
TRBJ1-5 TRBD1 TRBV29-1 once CSVEDTRTGVDQPQHF TGCAGCGTTGAAGATACCCGGACAGGGGTGGATCAGCCCCAGCATTTT
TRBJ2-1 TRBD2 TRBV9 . CASSAGEGRSNEQFF TGTGCCAGCAGCGCGGGGGAGGGCCGCAGCAATGAGCAGTTCTTC
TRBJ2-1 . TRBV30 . CAWSSGKRDNEQFF TGTGCCTGGAGTTCAGGGAAACGAGACAATGAGCAGTTCTTC
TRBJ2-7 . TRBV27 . CASSFQGGRGYEQYF TGTGCCAGCAGTTTTCAAGGTGGGAGAGGCTACGAGCAGTACTTC
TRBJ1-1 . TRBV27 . CASSLGGFSAEAFF TGTGCCAGCAGTTTGGGGGGATTTAGCGCTGAAGCTTTCTTT
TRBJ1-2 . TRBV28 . CASSPDTGNYGYTF TGTGCCAGCAGTCCGGACACGGGTAACTATGGCTACACCTTC
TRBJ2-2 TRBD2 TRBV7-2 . CATTRRGTSGMAGELFF TGTGCCACCACTCGGAGGGGGACTAGCGGGATGGCCGGGGAGCTGTTTTTT
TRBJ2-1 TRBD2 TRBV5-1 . CASSSTPKAGTHNEQFF TGCGCCAGCAGCTCAACCCCGAAAGCGGGAACCCACAATGAGCAGTTCTTC
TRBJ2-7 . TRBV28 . CASAGLRGSYEQYF TGTGCCAGCGCAGGGCTCAGAGGATCCTACGAGCAGTACTTC
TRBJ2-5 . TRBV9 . CASSVGLARSRETQYF TGTGCCAGCAGCGTAGGGTTAGCCCGAAGTCGGGAGACCCAGTACTTC
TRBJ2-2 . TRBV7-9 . CASSSTRYAGELFF TGTGCCAGCAGCTCGACACGATATGCCGGGGAGCTGTTTTTT
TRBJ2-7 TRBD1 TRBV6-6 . CASSYGTVGEQYF TGTGCCAGCAGTTACGGGACAGTTGGCGAGCAGTACTTC
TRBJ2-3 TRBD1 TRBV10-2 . CASSTALGGPSDTQYF TGCGCCAGCAGTACCGCTCTAGGGGGCCCGTCAGATACGCAGTATTTT
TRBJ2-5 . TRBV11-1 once CASSLFVGATQYF TGTGCCAGCAGCTTATTTGTTGGGGCGACCCAGTACTTC
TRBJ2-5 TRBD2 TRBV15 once CATTPRGGRKTQYF TGTGCCACCACCCCCCGGGGGGGCCGGAAGACCCAGTACTTC
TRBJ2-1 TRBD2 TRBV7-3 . CASSTPGLPGEQFF TGTGCCAGCAGCACTCCGGGACTACCCGGTGAGCAGTTCTTC
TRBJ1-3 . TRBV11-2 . CASSGVSSGNTIYF TGTGCCAGCAGCGGAGTGAGCTCTGGAAACACCATATATTTT
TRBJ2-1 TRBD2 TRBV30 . CAWSVHGGGGIF TGTGCCTGGAGTGTACATGGCGGGGGGGGAATCTTC
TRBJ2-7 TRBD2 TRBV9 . CASSPAGREYF TGTGCCAGCAGCCCGGCGGGGAGGGAGTACTTC
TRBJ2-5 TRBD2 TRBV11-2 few CASSFLGLAGAMYQETQYF TGTGCCAGCAGCTTCCTCGGACTAGCGGGAGCGATGTACCAAGAGACCCAGTACTTC
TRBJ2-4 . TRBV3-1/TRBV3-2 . CASSQVRPSQNIQYF TGTGCCAGCAGCCAAGTCCGTCCTAGCCAAAACATTCAGTACTTC
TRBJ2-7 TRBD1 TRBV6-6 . CASTRTGVFAEQYF TGTGCCAGCACCCGGACAGGGGTCTTTGCCGAGCAGTACTTC
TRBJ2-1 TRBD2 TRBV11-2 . CASSLDLASGMDEQFF TGTGCCAGCAGCTTAGACTTAGCTAGCGGGATGGACGAGCAGTTCTTC
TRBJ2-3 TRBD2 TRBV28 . CASSFPRTSVGTQYF TGTGCCAGCAGTTTCCCCCGGACTAGCGTTGGTACGCAGTATTTT
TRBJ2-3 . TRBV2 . CASSELGLSFHTQYF TGTGCCAGCAGTGAATTGGGACTGAGCTTTCATACGCAGTATTTT